This T cell receptor beta chain came from a study of T cell responses to AZD1222 COVID-19 vaccine. Both about-4-week and about-12-week second-dose recipients were combined. General study results and limits: Of the AZD1222 recipients, only five to seven were seropositive at baseline. Regions 160-218 and 743-854 held dominance among vaccine-associated CD4 TCRs, which spanned spike.

Repertoires were generated with immunoSEQ multiplex PCR, while TCRdb's copy carries only in-frame clones and drops some. The sample holds around 140,000 clones; roughly 87% are singletons and the top ten take approximately 1.8%. Germline lookup yields CDR1 MDHEN and CDR2 SYDVKM. This CDR3 has 13 amino acids. With 6 bases clipped from V and 8 bases from J, the junction kept 9 bases outside the gene matches. About this clone: As yet, its antigen is unknown.

The receptor was derived from an adult who received the AZD1222 COVID-19 vaccine. The starting material was peripheral blood, obtained 28 days after the second AZD1222 dose. The chain is built from TRBV28 and TRBJ1-1; TRBD1 aligns across 7 bases. CDR3 loop: CASRIATGREAFF. CDR3 nucleotide sequence: TGTGCCAGCAGGATAGCGACAGGGAGGGAAGCTTTCTTT.